Shown below are 28 T cell receptor beta chains from a single sample sequenced in a study of long-term antiretroviral therapy in people with HIV (dated by TCRdb to the early 2020s). The immunoSEQ hsTCRB v3.0 assay was used at survey level resolution to sequence the TRB variable region. In its TCRdb copy, this immuneACCESS table keeps in-frame sequences only and misses some clones. Where compared with another copy, unresolved V genes explain less than half of these, and the others have no known cause. In this sample the table shows some 20,000 clones, 65% to 80% of which occur a single time. The ten largest account for more than 9% of the sample. The sample here was unsorted PBMCs, taken 0.5 years before starting antiretroviral therapy. These receptors came from a man between 18 and 35 years old with HIV.

V is TRBV27 and J is TRBJ1-2, with D perhaps matching TRBD1 (6 bases). CDR1 and CDR2 (germline): MNHEY, SMNVEV (reference sequence). There are 13 residues in the CDR3. V shed 0 bases and J shed 8 bases, with 10 bases lying between them. The CDR3 is CASSLSPGVGYTF. CDR3 sequence (DNA): TGTGCCAGCAGTTTATCCCCAGGGGTGGGCTACACCTTC.

In this sample, this clone is medium-sized. The chain joins TRBV5-5 to TRBJ2-7; 9 bases are a match to TRBD1. Germline values: CDR1 SGHKS, CDR2 YYEKEE (reference sequence). The CDR3 length is 16 residues. The J segment lost 1 base and the V segment lost 1 base, leaving 6 bases of the junction unmatched. The CDR3 region is CASSLFEGQGSYEQYF. CDR3 coding DNA: TGTGCCAGCAGCTTGTTTGAGGGACAGGGATCCTACGAGCAGTACTTC. The entire variable domain, with the rest obtained from reference TRBV5-5 and TRBJ2-7, is as follows: DAGVTQSPTHLIKTRGQQVTLRCSPISGHKSVSWYQQVLGQGPQFIFQYYEKEERGRGNFPDRFSARQFPNYSSELNVNALLLGDSALYLCASSLFEGQGSYEQYFGPGTRLTVT.

This chain connects TRBV19 to TRBJ1-4; D may be TRBD1 (5 bases). The germline V and J ends were trimmed by 10 bases and 0 bases, with 18 bases remaining between them. CDR1 LNHDA and CDR2 SQIVND come from the germline V gene (reference sequence). The CDR3 spans 16 residues. The CDR3 region is CATSDRAIATNEKLFF. CDR3 in DNA: TGTGCCACCTCCGACAGAGCGATTGCAACTAATGAAAAACTGTTTTTT.

The chain couples TRBV20-1 to TRBJ2-7; possible D gene TRBD2, 6 bases. CDR1 DFQATT and CDR2 SNEGSKA come from the germline V gene (reference sequence). V gave up 5 bases and J gave up 5 bases, with 10 bases separating them. CDR3 length: 11 amino acids. In nucleotides, the CDR3 is TGCAGTGCTCGGGAGAGGAACGAGCAGTACTTC. Its protein is CSARERNEQYF.

The table lists this clone with a count of one. The V gene is TRBV5-6, the J gene TRBJ2-2, with 7 bases identical to TRBD1. Losses at the gene ends were 0 bases for V and 0 bases for J; bases not matched to a gene: 5. The CDR3 contains 17 residues. From germline, CDR1 is SGHDT and CDR2 YYEEEE. The CDR3 loop reads CASSLVGQGANTGELFF. The CDR3 bases are TGTGCCAGCAGCTTGGTGGGGCAGGGGGCGAACACCGGGGAGCTGTTTTTT.

This clone showed up just a few times. Written as DNA, the CDR3 is TGTGCCAGCAGCGTAGTTCCTAACGGATCTGGGGAGCAGTACTTC. It translates to CASSVVPNGSGEQYF. The V gene is TRBV9, the J gene TRBJ2-7, with no clear D. V was cut by 0 bases and J by 7 bases, with 17 bases left in between. Germline V CDR1 and CDR2: SGDLS, YYNGEE. This CDR3 has 15 residues.

The CDR3 DNA sequence: TGTGCCAGCAGCGTAGAGGGGACGGGTGAGCAGTTCTTC. It is translated as CASSVEGTGEQFF. The chain employs TRBV9 and TRBJ2-1, with D possibly called TRBD1 or TRBD2 (5 bases each). CDR3 size: 13 residues. V was shortened by 0 bases and J by 9 bases, with 10 bases between the two germline ends. Germline lookup yields CDR1 SGDLS and CDR2 YYNGEE.

This chain uses TRBV7-9 with TRBJ2-3, with 12 bases aligning to TRBD2. The V gene end was trimmed by 5 bases and the J gene end by 0 bases; junction bases not matched to a gene: 12. The CDR3 is made up of 19 amino acids. CDR1 is SEHNR and CDR2 is FQNEAQ in the germline V gene (reference sequence). The CDR3 DNA follows: TGTGCCAGCAGCCACCCTACCCTAGCGGGGGGGCGTAGCACAGATACGCAGTATTTT. It codes for CASSHPTLAGGRSTDTQYF.

This clone is medium-sized within its sample. The rearrangement joins TRBV27 to TRBJ2-2; 10 bases match TRBD1. Trimming at V came to 7 bases and at J to 3 bases, leaving 8 bases not matched to a gene. The length of the CDR3 is 16 residues. CDR1 MNHEY and CDR2 SMNVEV come from the germline V gene (reference sequence). CDR3 in amino acids: CASTLGTGDYTGELFF. In DNA form, the CDR3 reads TGTGCCAGCACCCTTGGGACAGGGGATTACACCGGGGAGCTGTTTTTT.

This chain joins TRBV7-3 and TRBJ2-1; maybe TRBD2 (5 bases). Germline lookup yields CDR1 SGHTA and CDR2 FQGTGA. This CDR3 has 16 amino acids. V was clipped by 2 bases and J by 4 bases, with 15 bases between them. The CDR3 coding sequence is TGTGCCAGCAGCTTAGGGCTAGGGCGGGTTTACAATGAGCAGTTCTTC. This gives the protein CASSLGLGRVYNEQFF.

V gene TRBV28 combines with J gene TRBJ2-1, with D possibly matching TRBD2 (5 bases). CDR3 length: 15 amino acids. V shed 8 bases and J shed 3 bases, with 17 bases lying between them. The germline V gene encodes CDR1 MDHEN and CDR2 SYDVKM. The CDR3 region is CASGIPSSRYNEQFF. The CDR3 DNA reads as TGTGCCAGCGGAATCCCTAGCTCCCGCTACAATGAGCAGTTCTTC.

This chain links TRBV6-6 with TRBJ2-4; 7 nucleotides line up with TRBD1. This CDR3 has 16 amino acids. V dropped 4 bases and J dropped 2; count of bases not matched to a gene: 8. CDR1 MNHNY and CDR2 SVGAGI come from the germline V gene (reference sequence). The DNA of the CDR3 is TGTGCCAGCAGTTCAGCCGGACAGGCTACCAAAAACATTCAGTACTTC. Its protein product is CASSSAGQATKNIQYF.

The chain combines TRBV7-8 with TRBJ2-7; no reliable D call. The CDR3 runs 16 residues. In germline, CDR1 is SGHVS, CDR2 FQNEAQ. V lost 1 base and J 6 bases, leaving 19 bases between the germline ends. The CDR3 here is CASSLEVGGTLSEQYF. CDR3 in DNA: TGTGCCAGCAGCTTAGAGGTGGGCGGTACGCTCTCCGAGCAGTACTTC.

The V gene is TRBV28, the J gene TRBJ1-2, with 7 bases that match TRBD1. With 8 bases clipped from V and 1 base from J, the junction kept 7 bases outside the gene matches. CDR1 and CDR2 from the germline V gene are MDHEN and SYDVKM. The CDR3 spans 14 residues. In DNA form, the CDR3 reads TGTGCCAGCGGGGACAGACTATTTAACTATGGCTACACCTTC. The encoded protein is CASGDRLFNYGYTF.

In this sample, this clone turned up once. The chain uses TRBV7-3 and TRBJ2-2; D uncertain. CDR3 length: 12 residues. Germline values: CDR1 SGHTA, CDR2 FQGTGA. The germline V and J ends were trimmed by 5 bases and 8 bases, with 9 bases remaining between them. CDR3 region: CASSDLMGELFF. The CDR3 nucleotides are TGTGCCAGCAGCGACCTAATGGGGGAGCTGTTTTTT.

The chain uses TRBV6-5 and TRBJ2-7; the D is unclear. V was pared by 0 bases and J by 2 bases, with 14 bases between. Germline V lookup: CDR1 MNHEY, CDR2 SVGAGI. The CDR3 totals 16 residues. CDR3 sequence: CASSYSLGTQTYEQYF. DNA for the CDR3: TGTGCCAGCAGTTACTCATTAGGTACCCAAACCTACGAGCAGTACTTC.

The chain joins TRBV19 to TRBJ2-3; 10 bases match TRBD2. In germline, CDR1 is LNHDA, CDR2 SQIVND (reference sequence). CDR3 length: 18 amino acids. The ends lost 1 base at V and 0 bases at J; junction bases unmatched: 7. Here the CDR3 DNA reads TGTGCCAGTAGTATAGCGGTAGCGGGAGGCCCTAGCACAGATACGCAGTATTTT. As protein: CASSIAVAGGPSTDTQYF.

The V call is TRBV19, the J call TRBJ1-1; D possibly corresponds to TRBD1 (5 bases). The V gene lost 5 bases and the J gene lost 3 bases, with 22 bases spanning the gap. The CDR3 totals 17 residues. In germline, CDR1 is LNHDA, CDR2 SQIVND (reference sequence). The CDR3 DNA is TGTGCCAGTAGTCCCTGGGGATTTACTAGGGACGACACTGAAGCTTTCTTT. Its protein product is CASSPWGFTRDDTEAFF.

CDR3 residues: CASSRETYFSTENEQFF. As DNA, the CDR3 is TGCGCCAGCAGCCGGGAGACATATTTCTCCACTGAAAATGAGCAGTTCTTC. This chain uses TRBV4-1 with TRBJ2-1; the D gene is possibly TRBD2 (5 bases). Trimming removed 4 bases from V and 7 bases from J, with 23 bases in between. CDR3 length: 17 amino acids. Germline loops: CDR1 MGHRA, CDR2 YSYEKL.

The chain couples TRBV5-1 to TRBJ1-2; 12 positions agree with TRBD1. The CDR3 spans 15 residues. The junction had 3 bases not matched to a gene; V was cut back by 4 bases and J by 2 bases. Germline CDR1 is SGHRS and CDR2 is YFSETQ. For the CDR3, the DNA is TGCGCCAGCAGCCAGGGACAGGGGGCCAACTATGGCTACACCTTC. It yields the protein CASSQGQGANYGYTF.

The J gene is TRBJ1-6, the V gene TRBV27; 12 bases are shared with TRBD1. The V and J ends lost 3 bases and 9 bases, in that order; junction bases with no gene match: 12. The CDR3 is 18 amino acids. Germline V gene sequence: CDR1 MNHEY, CDR2 SMNVEV (reference sequence). CDR3: CASSFLGTGGFKGSPLHF. CDR3 in DNA: TGTGCCAGCAGTTTCTTGGGGACAGGGGGCTTCAAGGGTTCACCCCTCCACTTT.

The CDR3 is CASSHRGGTGELFF. The CDR3, as DNA: TGTGCCAGCTCCCACAGGGGAGGAACCGGGGAGCTGTTTTTT. The chain recombines TRBV28 with TRBJ2-2; D is possibly TRBD1 (7 bases). Trimming shortened V by 8 bases and J by 5 bases, and 15 bases separated the two germline ends. Germline V gene data show CDR1 as MDHEN and CDR2 as SYDVKM. The CDR3 length is 14 residues. Looking up the rest from reference TRBV28 and TRBJ2-2 gives the full variable domain: DVKVTQSSRYLVKRTGEKVFLECVQDMDHENMFWYRQDPGLGLRLIYFSYDVKMKEKGDIPEGYSVSREKKERFSLILESASTNQTSMYLCASSHRGGTGELFFGEGSRLTVL.

CDR3 loop: CASSLSGTGNTEAFF. CDR3 bases: TGTGCCAGCAGCTTATCCGGGACAGGGAACACTGAAGCTTTCTTT. The V call is TRBV9, the J call TRBJ1-1, with TRBD1 identical over 8 bases. Looked up from germline, CDR1 is SGDLS and CDR2 is YYNGEE. The CDR3 length is 15 residues. Unmatched junction bases numbered 6, after V lost 4 bases and J lost 1 base.

This rearrangement joins TRBV7-6 to TRBJ1-1; 7 bases are shared with TRBD1. With V trimmed by 5 bases and J by 3 bases, 21 bases remained unmatched. This CDR3 is built from 19 residues. CDR1 SGHVS and CDR2 FNYEAQ come from the germline V gene. In DNA form, the CDR3 reads TGTGCCAGCAGCCCTTTTGGGGGGTACAACAGGGGAAGTGACACTGAAGCTTTCTTT. Its protein is CASSPFGGYNRGSDTEAFF.

This clone came up a few times. This sequence joins TRBV28 and TRBJ2-2; D ambiguous. This CDR3 has 13 amino acids. Trimming removed 2 bases from V and 5 bases from J, with 6 bases in between. The V gene's germline CDR1 is MDHEN and CDR2 SYDVKM. As DNA, the CDR3 is TGTGCCAGCAGTTTACTTGAGACCGGGGAGCTGTTTTTT. Amino acids: CASSLLETGELFF.

V usage is TRBV7-3 and J usage is TRBJ2-1; TRBD2 agrees at 14 bases. This CDR3 spans 17 amino acids. Trimming at V came to 5 bases and at J to 8 bases, leaving 11 bases not matched to a gene. CDR1 and CDR2 (germline): SGHTA, FQGTGA. This chain's CDR3 is CASSPGTSGSVWDEQFF. The CDR3 DNA is TGTGCCAGCAGCCCCGGGACTAGCGGGAGTGTTTGGGATGAGCAGTTCTTC. Full variable domain (outside the CDR3, taken from reference TRBV7-3 and TRBJ2-1): GAGVSQTPSNKVTEKGKYVELRCDPISGHTALYWYRQSLGQGPEFLIYFQGTGAADDSGLPNDRFFAVRPEGSVSTLKIQRTERGDSAVYLCASSPGTSGSVWDEQFFGPGTRLTVL.

This clone occurred a few times. CDR3 sequence reads: CASSPVGAQPQHF. In DNA form, the CDR3 reads TGTGCCAGCAGCCCGGTAGGTGCTCAGCCCCAGCATTTT. The chain has TRBV5-8 and TRBJ1-5; the D is unclear. With 4 bases removed from V and 6 bases from J, the gap between germline ends came to 11 bases. The V gene's germline CDR1 is SGHTS and CDR2 YDEGEE. The CDR3 is made up of 13 amino acids.

The J gene is TRBJ2-2, the V gene TRBV11-2; either TRBD1 or TRBD2 may fit D (5 bases each). Trimming removed 3 bases from V and 0 bases from J, with 8 bases in between. CDR3 size: 15 residues. CDR1 is SGHAT and CDR2 is FQNNGV in the germline V gene. CDR3 nucleotide sequence: TGTGCCAGCAGCTTGGGGACGGCGAACACCGGGGAGCTGTTTTTT. It is translated as CASSLGTANTGELFF.